These 10 T cell receptor beta chains were sequenced from one sample in a study of cytomegalovirus exposure and HLA in healthy donors. Primers for the PCR totalled 60 Vbeta and 13 Jbeta. The method was immunoSEQ multiplex PCR; TCRdb's version includes in-frame clones alone and lacks a portion of them. The sample has 150,000 to 200,000 clones; 65% to 80% are singletons. Material for sequencing was PBMCs. These receptors were obtained from a man in his late teens or twenties in good health and CMV-seropositive.

The chain links TRBV14 to TRBJ1-2, with 8 bases that match TRBD1. V was pared by 4 bases and J by 7 bases, with 11 bases of the junction left unmatched. CDR1 SGHDN and CDR2 FVKESK come from the germline V gene. The CDR3 is 15 residues long. The CDR3 region is CASSPYRGETGGYTF. CDR3 coding DNA: TGTGCCAGCAGCCCTTACAGGGGGGAAACTGGTGGCTACACCTTC.

This rearrangement joins TRBV6-5 to TRBJ2-7; 11 bases agree with TRBD2. The germline V gene encodes CDR1 MNHEY and CDR2 SVGAGI. This CDR3 has 16 amino acids. V gave up 4 bases and J gave up 0 bases; unmatched junction bases: 5. This chain's CDR3 is CASSSGLAVSSYEQYV. In DNA, the CDR3 is TGTGCCAGCAGTTCGGGACTAGCGGTGAGCTCCTACGAGCAGTACGTC.

The genes are TRBV9 and TRBJ1-1; 8 bases are shared with TRBD1. Germline V gene lookup returns CDR1 SGDLS and CDR2 YYNGEE. J lost 1 base, V lost 3 bases, and 5 bases had no gene match. This CDR3 region has 15 residues. The CDR3 DNA follows: TGTGCCAGCAGCGGGCTGACAGGGGAGAACACTGAAGCTTTCTTT. Translated, it gives CASSGLTGENTEAFF.

The chain couples TRBV18 to TRBJ1-1; D might be TRBD1 (6 bases). The germline V gene encodes CDR1 KGHSH and CDR2 LQKENI. The CDR3 contains 17 residues. V was cut by 3 bases and J by 3 bases, with 20 bases left in between. The CDR3 DNA sequence: TGTGCCAGCTCACCCGAGGCAGGGGCCACTTTTTACACTGAAGCTTTCTTT. Translation gives CASSPEAGATFYTEAFF.

V gene TRBV2 combines with J gene TRBJ1-3; D gene unclear. Per germline, CDR1 SNHLY and CDR2 FYNNEI. The CDR3 is 11 amino acids. With 8 bases removed from V and 4 bases from J, the gap between germline ends came to 6 bases. The CDR3 protein is CASVLGNTIYF. CDR3 DNA: TGTGCCAGCGTACTAGGAAACACCATATATTTT. The full variable domain, its missing parts supplied by reference TRBV2 and TRBJ1-3, is EPEVTQTPSHQVTQMGQEVILRCVPISNHLYFYWYRQILGQKVEFLVSFYNNEISEKSEIFDDQFSVERPDGSNFTLKIRSTKLEDSAMYFCASVLGNTIYFGEGSWLTVV.

The rearrangement joins TRBV27 to TRBJ2-2, with D hard to call. Germline CDR1 is MNHEY and CDR2 is SMNVEV (reference sequence). The V gene lost 10 bases and the J gene lost 1 base, with 16 bases spanning the gap. There are 15 residues in the CDR3. The CDR3 DNA is TGTGCCACCACCCGATTACGACAGAACACCGGGGAGCTGTTTTTT. This translates into CATTRLRQNTGELFF.

The chain recombines TRBV9 with TRBJ2-2, with 9 bases that match TRBD1. The ends lost 3 bases at V and 4 bases at J; junction bases unmatched: 4. The CDR3 covers 15 residues. Per germline, CDR1 SGDLS and CDR2 YYNGEE. CDR3 region: CASSGQGVATGELFF. CDR3 DNA: TGTGCCAGCAGCGGACAGGGGGTGGCCACCGGGGAGCTGTTTTTT.

The V call is TRBV2, the J call TRBJ2-7; a possible D gene is TRBD1 (5 bases). V dropped 4 bases and J dropped 4 bases, with 11 bases sitting between them. Germline CDR1 is SNHLY and CDR2 is FYNNEI. CDR3 size: 13 residues. CDR3 protein: CASSAGILYEQYV. The DNA of the CDR3 is TGTGCCAGCAGTGCAGGGATTTTATACGAGCAGTACGTC.

The chain links TRBV7-9 to TRBJ1-1; TRBD1 matches at 10 bases. Germline V gene lookup returns CDR1 SEHNR and CDR2 FQNEAQ (reference sequence). The ends lost 5 bases at V and 1 base at J; junction bases unmatched: 7. This CDR3 has 16 amino acids. CDR3 DNA sequence: TGTGCCAGCAGCCTAGGGACAGGGGAATGGAACACTGAAGCTTTCTTT. This encodes CASSLGTGEWNTEAFF.

This chain uses TRBV7-8 with TRBJ1-5; D is perhaps TRBD1 (5 bases). The length of the CDR3 is 14 residues. CDR1 is SGHVS, CDR2 FQNEAQ, per germline. V dropped 1 base and J dropped 9 bases, with 13 bases sitting between them. The CDR3 reads CASSLEDTLGPQHF. CDR3 sequence (DNA): TGTGCCAGCAGCTTAGAGGACACTCTGGGGCCCCAGCATTTT.